A selection of T cell receptor beta chains follows, all from one sample in a study of T cell responses to AZD1222 COVID-19 vaccine. The protocol was immunoSEQ multiplex PCR, while the TCRdb copy is restricted to in-frame clones and leaves out a portion. The sample lists around 110,000 clones, about 91% seen once, with 1.5% to 2% in the top ten. Material: peripheral blood, obtained on day 0 of AZD1222 vaccination. All receptors come from an adult in good health. Each CDR3 is given with its conserved first and last residue. A D gene is named only where the DNA matches it firmly. Clone size is given for some rows only: seen once, a few or many times, or a class if the clone is expanded.

clone_size	v_call	j_call	d_call	cdr3_nt	cdr3_aa
NA	TRBV4-1	TRBJ2-1	TRBD2	TGCGCCAGCAGCCAACCGGGACTAGACTACAATGAGCAGTTCTTC	CASSQPGLDYNEQFF
NA	TRBV5-1	TRBJ2-2	NA	TGCGCCAGCAGCCCCGACCAATGGGGTAACACCGGGGAGCTGTTTTTT	CASSPDQWGNTGELFF
NA	TRBV7-8	TRBJ1-3	NA	TGTGCCAGCAGCTCTCACATCAGCAACACTGGAAACACCATATATTTT	CASSSHISNTGNTIYF
NA	TRBV6-6	TRBJ1-6	NA	TGTGCCAGCAGTCTAAATATTCCGGGACAAGCATATAATTCACCCCTCCACTTT	CASSLNIPGQAYNSPLHF
NA	TRBV11-1	TRBJ2-1	TRBD2	TGTGCCAGCAGCTTCGCGACTAGCGGGAGAGGAAATGAGCAGTTCTTC	CASSFATSGRGNEQFF
NA	TRBV2	TRBJ2-3	NA	TGTGCCAGCCGAAGGGGAGGTTCGAGGCTGGATACGCAGTATTTT	CASRRGGSRLDTQYF
NA	TRBV7-3	TRBJ1-2	TRBD1	TGTGCCAGCAGCTCGGGACAGGGTGGTGGCTACACCTTC	CASSSGQGGGYTF
NA	TRBV25-1	TRBJ2-2	TRBD2	TGTGCCAGCAGTACAGCCAGCGGGAGGGCCGTCACCGGGGAGCTGTTTTTT	CASSTASGRAVTGELFF
few	TRBV7-2	TRBJ2-5	NA	TGTGCCAGCAGCCCTGACTACTCCGCCGAGACCCAGTACTTC	CASSPDYSAETQYF
NA	TRBV7-3	TRBJ2-7	NA	TGTGCCAGCAGCTTAAGCGGCTCCGGCGAGCAGTACTTC	CASSLSGSGEQYF
NA	TRBV3-1/TRBV3-2	TRBJ2-1	TRBD2	TGTGCCAGCAGCCTAACTAGCGGAGGGGACAATGAGCAGTTCTTC	CASSLTSGGDNEQFF
NA	TRBV19	TRBJ2-5	NA	TGTGCCAGTAGTATTACCCCCTGGGAAGAGACCCAGTACTTC	CASSITPWEETQYF
NA	TRBV19	TRBJ1-1	TRBD1	TGTGCCAGTAGTATCGGACAGGGACCCACTGAAGCTTTCTTT	CASSIGQGPTEAFF
once	TRBV24-1	TRBJ1-2	NA	TGTGCCACCAGTGATCCCCAGACAGGCTATGGCTACACCTTC	CATSDPQTGYGYTF
NA	TRBV7-3	TRBJ1-6	NA	TGTGCCAGCAGCTTTTCACCCCAGGGTTCACCCCTCCACTTT	CASSFSPQGSPLHF
NA	TRBV28	TRBJ1-5	TRBD1	TGTGCCAGCAGAGGGGGGACAGGGGCTCAGCCCCAGCATTTT	CASRGGTGAQPQHF
NA	TRBV3-1/TRBV3-2	TRBJ1-2	NA	TGTGCCAGCAGCCAAGGCCGCGGCTACACCTTC	CASSQGRGYTF
NA	TRBV9	TRBJ1-2	NA	TGTGCCAGCAGCGTAGGTAACTATGGCTACACCTTC	CASSVGNYGYTF
NA	TRBV5-5	TRBJ2-2	NA	TGTGCCAGCAGCTTGGACAGGGAGAGGAACGGGGAGCTGTTTTTT	CASSLDRERNGELFF
NA	TRBV5-1	TRBJ1-2	NA	TGCGCCAGCAGCTTGGATCCCCAGGGACCCCATGGCTACACCTTC	CASSLDPQGPHGYTF
NA	TRBV7-8	TRBJ1-5	NA	TGTGCCAGCTTCGAGGGCAGGGTTCGTAGCAATCAGCCCCAGCATTTT	CASFEGRVRSNQPQHF
NA	TRBV5-5	TRBJ1-2	NA	TGTGCCAGCAGCTTGGCCGTTCGGCAGGCGAACTATGGCTACACCTTC	CASSLAVRQANYGYTF
NA	TRBV27	TRBJ1-2	NA	TGTGCCAGCAGGACCCCTTCGGGAGGGGACTATGGCTACACCTTC	CASRTPSGGDYGYTF
NA	TRBV11-3	TRBJ1-1	NA	TGTGCCAGCAGCTTAGTCTGGGAGAGGCACACTGAAGCTTTCTTT	CASSLVWERHTEAFF
NA	TRBV10-3	TRBJ1-5	NA	TGTGCCATCAGTTCGGACAGCAATCAGCCCCAGCATTTT	CAISSDSNQPQHF
NA	TRBV18	TRBJ1-5	NA	TGTGCCAGCTCATCTGGGACACCCTATAGCAATCAGCCCCAGCATTTT	CASSSGTPYSNQPQHF
once	TRBV6-5	TRBJ1-5	TRBD1	TGTGCCCTCGGACAGGGGGGGGTGCCCCAGCATTTT	CALGQGGVPQHF
NA	TRBV25-1	TRBJ1-4	TRBD1	TGTGCCAGCAGTGAAGCCGGGACAGGGGAAAGGAAACTGTTTTTT	CASSEAGTGERKLFF
NA	TRBV30	TRBJ2-2	NA	TGTGCCTGGAACGACGGGGTGAACACCGGGGAGCTGTTTTTT	CAWNDGVNTGELFF
NA	TRBV19	TRBJ1-2	NA	TGTGCCAGTAGTATAGTCGGGGGTAACTATGGCTACACCTTC	CASSIVGGNYGYTF
NA	TRBV18	TRBJ2-7	NA	TGTGCCAGCTCAACAGTAGACTACGAGCAGTACTTC	CASSTVDYEQYF
NA	TRBV2	TRBJ1-1	TRBD1	TGTGCCAGCATTCCACAGGGGACCACTGAAGCTTTCTTT	CASIPQGTTEAFF
NA	TRBV6-4	TRBJ2-1	TRBD2	TGTGCCAGCAGTGATACCGGGACTAGCGGGGTTAATGAGCAGTTCTTC	CASSDTGTSGVNEQFF
NA	TRBV19	TRBJ2-2	NA	TGTGCCAGTAGTAGGGTGGGGACCGGGGAGCTGTTTTTT	CASSRVGTGELFF
NA	TRBV5-1	TRBJ1-1	TRBD1	TGCGCCAGCAGCTCTGGCGGGACAGATTACACTGAAGCTTTCTTT	CASSSGGTDYTEAFF
once	TRBV27	TRBJ2-6	NA	TGTGCCAGCACCTTTGGGTCTGGGGCCAACGTCCTGACTTTC	CASTFGSGANVLTF
NA	TRBV6-1	TRBJ1-2	NA	TGTGCCAGCAGTGAATCTTTTTCGAGGGCTGCGTATGGCTACACCTTC	CASSESFSRAAYGYTF
NA	TRBV6-5	TRBJ1-2	TRBD1	TGTGCCAGCAGCGGTCCGGACAGGGGTGGCTACACCTTC	CASSGPDRGGYTF
NA	TRBV4-3	TRBJ1-1	NA	TGCGCCAGCAGCCAAGATCAGGGGAGGAACACTGAAGCTTTCTTT	CASSQDQGRNTEAFF
NA	TRBV7-3	TRBJ2-2	NA	TGTGCCAGCAGCCCAGGAATAGCTGGAAACACCGGGGAGCTGTTTTTT	CASSPGIAGNTGELFF
NA	TRBV19	TRBJ1-2	TRBD1	TGTGCCAGTAGTATAGATACAGGGGGCGTCTATGGCTACACCTTC	CASSIDTGGVYGYTF
NA	TRBV30	TRBJ2-1	NA	TGTGCCTGGAGTGAGTCACTAACTGAGCAGTTCTTC	CAWSESLTEQFF
NA	TRBV6-2/TRBV6-3	TRBJ2-1	NA	TGTGCCAGCAGCCCCTCCCATCTAGGGAATGAGCAGTTCTTC	CASSPSHLGNEQFF
NA	TRBV2	TRBJ1-5	NA	TGTGCCAGCAGTGTGCCTCACAATCAGCCCCAGCATTTT	CASSVPHNQPQHF
NA	TRBV19	TRBJ1-2	NA	TGTGCCAGTAGTATAGATCTGGGGTCCTATGGCTACACCTTC	CASSIDLGSYGYTF
NA	TRBV7-8	TRBJ1-2	TRBD1	TGTGCCAGCAGCCGGACAGGGCGGGATGGCTACACCTTC	CASSRTGRDGYTF
NA	TRBV12-3/TRBV12-4	TRBJ2-1	NA	TGTGCCAGCAGTTCACGACTAGGAAATGAGCAGTTCTTC	CASSSRLGNEQFF